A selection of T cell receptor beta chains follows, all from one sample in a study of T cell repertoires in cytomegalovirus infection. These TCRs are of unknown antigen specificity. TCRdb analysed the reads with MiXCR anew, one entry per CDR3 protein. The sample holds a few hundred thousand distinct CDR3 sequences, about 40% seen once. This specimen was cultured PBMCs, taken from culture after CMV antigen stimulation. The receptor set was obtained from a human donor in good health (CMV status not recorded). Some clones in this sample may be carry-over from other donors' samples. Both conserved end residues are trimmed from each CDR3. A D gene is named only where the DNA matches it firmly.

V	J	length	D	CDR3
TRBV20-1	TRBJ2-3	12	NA	SALLAFRADTQY
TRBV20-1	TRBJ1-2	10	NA	SARRDVYGYT
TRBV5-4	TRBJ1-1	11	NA	ASGGDRNTEAF
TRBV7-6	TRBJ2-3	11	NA	ASSSDLTNTQY
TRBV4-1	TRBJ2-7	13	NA	ASSQDWQGIYEQY
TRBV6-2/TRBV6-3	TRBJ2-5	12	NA	ASSPRGQQETQY
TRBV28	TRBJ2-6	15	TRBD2	ASSSSGGGSGANVLT
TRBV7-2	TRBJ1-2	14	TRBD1	ASSPQPTGGVYGYT
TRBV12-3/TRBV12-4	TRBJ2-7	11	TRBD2	ASSHSGTYEQY
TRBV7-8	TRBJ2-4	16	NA	ASSLLLGRVTAKNIQY